This is a list of T cell receptor beta chains from one sample in a study of shared clonotypes between healthy human individuals. TCRdb keeps only in-frame clones here, not all; method: immunoSEQ multiplex PCR. The sample shows hundreds of thousands of clones, under 80% of them seen only once. The sequencing sample was made of memory CD4+ T cells sorted from blood. The receptors were sampled from a woman younger than 45 in good health. Both conserved end residues are part of each CDR3. Each record gives: clone size, D gene, V gene, J gene, CDR3 DNA, CDR3 protein. The D gene is left open where the match is weak. Expanded clones get a size class; other rows say once, few or many, or leave the size out.

abundance: -; d_gene: -; v_gene: TRBV5-4; j_gene: TRBJ1-2; CDR3nt: TGTGCCAGCAGCTTGGTCGGGGCCTATGGCTACACCTTC; CDR3aa: CASSLVGAYGYTF
abundance: many; d_gene: -; v_gene: TRBV4-2; j_gene: TRBJ2-7; CDR3nt: TGTGCCAGCAGCCAATCACTTAGCCTAGGGGCCGGCGAGCAGTACTTC; CDR3aa: CASSQSLSLGAGEQYF
abundance: -; d_gene: -; v_gene: TRBV5-1; j_gene: TRBJ2-1; CDR3nt: TGCGCCAGCAGCTTGGAGCTCAACCAGAAGAACAATGAGCAGTTCTTC; CDR3aa: CASSLELNQKNNEQFF
abundance: many; d_gene: -; v_gene: TRBV11-1; j_gene: TRBJ1-1; CDR3nt: TGTGCCAGCAGCACTCAGAGGGACACTGAAGCTTTCTTT; CDR3aa: CASSTQRDTEAFF
abundance: -; d_gene: -; v_gene: TRBV27; j_gene: TRBJ2-6; CDR3nt: TGTGCCAGCAGTCCCTGGGGACCCAGCTCTGGGGCCAACGTCCTGACTTTC; CDR3aa: CASSPWGPSSGANVLTF
abundance: once; d_gene: TRBD1; v_gene: TRBV11-2; j_gene: TRBJ1-1; CDR3nt: TGTGCCAGCAGCGGAACAGGGGGAGCGTATACGTACACTGAAGCTTTCTTT; CDR3aa: CASSGTGGAYTYTEAFF
abundance: once; d_gene: -; v_gene: TRBV30; j_gene: TRBJ2-7; CDR3nt: TGTGCCTGGAGCTTGGGGCGAGTAGTCTACGAGCAGTACTTC; CDR3aa: CAWSLGRVVYEQYF
abundance: -; d_gene: -; v_gene: TRBV19; j_gene: TRBJ2-7; CDR3nt: TGTGCCAGTAGCTTCAGCCGGGACCTAACCTCGGGGCAGTACTTC; CDR3aa: CASSFSRDLTSGQYF
abundance: -; d_gene: -; v_gene: TRBV18; j_gene: TRBJ1-1; CDR3nt: TGTGCCAGCTCAACGGGACTGACAGTGAACACTGAAGCTTTCTTT; CDR3aa: CASSTGLTVNTEAFF
abundance: -; d_gene: -; v_gene: TRBV20-1; j_gene: TRBJ2-7; CDR3nt: TGCAGTGCTAGATACGGCTACGAGCAGTACTTC; CDR3aa: CSARYGYEQYF
abundance: few; d_gene: TRBD2; v_gene: TRBV11-3; j_gene: TRBJ2-5; CDR3nt: TGTGCAGTGCGGGCTAGCGGGAGACTGGAGACCCAGTACTTC; CDR3aa: CAVRASGRLETQYF
abundance: -; d_gene: TRBD1; v_gene: TRBV5-1; j_gene: TRBJ1-1; CDR3nt: TGCGCCAGCAGCTACAGGGGCCCGATGAACACTGAAGCTTTCTTT; CDR3aa: CASSYRGPMNTEAFF
abundance: once; d_gene: -; v_gene: TRBV28; j_gene: TRBJ1-2; CDR3nt: TGTGCCAGCAGTTTATTCGCACGAGTAGTAAGGGGCTACACCTTC; CDR3aa: CASSLFARVVRGYTF
abundance: -; d_gene: -; v_gene: TRBV27; j_gene: TRBJ1-1; CDR3nt: TGTGCCAGCAGTCCCCTAGCGGGCATGAACACTGAAGCTTTCTTT; CDR3aa: CASSPLAGMNTEAFF
abundance: few; d_gene: -; v_gene: TRBV7-9; j_gene: TRBJ2-2; CDR3nt: TGTGCCAGCAGCTTAGCGGGGAACACCGGGGAGCTGTTTTTT; CDR3aa: CASSLAGNTGELFF
abundance: -; d_gene: -; v_gene: TRBV27; j_gene: TRBJ2-6; CDR3nt: TGTGCCAGCAGTCCTCGGAGGGCTGGGGCCAACGTCCTGACTTTC; CDR3aa: CASSPRRAGANVLTF
abundance: -; d_gene: -; v_gene: TRBV11-2; j_gene: TRBJ1-1; CDR3nt: TGTGCCAGCAGCTTATGGGGGCTTGGGACTGAAGCTTTCTTT; CDR3aa: CASSLWGLGTEAFF
abundance: -; d_gene: -; v_gene: TRBV21-1; j_gene: TRBJ1-5; CDR3nt: TGTGCCAGCAGCAAAGGGCAGCCCCAGCATTTT; CDR3aa: CASSKGQPQHF
abundance: -; d_gene: TRBD1; v_gene: TRBV6-1; j_gene: TRBJ2-1; CDR3nt: TGTGCCTCCCTTGGGCAGGGGGACAATGAGCAGTTCTTC; CDR3aa: CASLGQGDNEQFF
abundance: -; d_gene: -; v_gene: TRBV4-2; j_gene: TRBJ1-4; CDR3nt: TGTGCCAGCAGCCAAGGACAGCTCAATGAAAAACTGTTTTTT; CDR3aa: CASSQGQLNEKLFF
abundance: -; d_gene: -; v_gene: TRBV29-1; j_gene: TRBJ2-7; CDR3nt: TGCAGCGTGAGGGGGGGACCCTACGAGCAGTACTTC; CDR3aa: CSVRGGPYEQYF
abundance: few; d_gene: -; v_gene: TRBV19; j_gene: TRBJ1-2; CDR3nt: TGTGCCAGTAGTATACATGGCATCAACTATGGCTACACCTTC; CDR3aa: CASSIHGINYGYTF
abundance: -; d_gene: -; v_gene: TRBV28; j_gene: TRBJ2-7; CDR3nt: TGTGCCAGCAGGGGCCTAGAAAAGTCCTACGAGCAGTACTTC; CDR3aa: CASRGLEKSYEQYF
abundance: -; d_gene: -; v_gene: TRBV27; j_gene: TRBJ1-2; CDR3nt: TGTGCCAGCAGTTTTCGTGGCGGCGGGGTCTATGGCTACACCTTC; CDR3aa: CASSFRGGGVYGYTF
abundance: -; d_gene: -; v_gene: TRBV6-1; j_gene: TRBJ2-3; CDR3nt: TGTGCCAGCATGTTTGGGATCAGCACAGATACGCAGTATTTT; CDR3aa: CASMFGISTDTQYF
abundance: -; d_gene: TRBD2; v_gene: TRBV7-7; j_gene: TRBJ2-7; CDR3nt: TGTGCCAGCAGCTCCCTAGCGGGAGTTTTGAGGGAGCAGTACTTC; CDR3aa: CASSSLAGVLREQYF
abundance: -; d_gene: TRBD2; v_gene: TRBV11-2; j_gene: TRBJ2-3; CDR3nt: TGTGCCAGCAGCTTAGGATTTAGGAGCGGGAGGAACCCCCGTGGGTATTTT; CDR3aa: CASSLGFRSGRNPRGYF
abundance: -; d_gene: TRBD2; v_gene: TRBV5-1; j_gene: TRBJ2-1; CDR3nt: TGCGCCAGCAGCACAACCGGGACTAGCGGGAGGGGGAATGAGCAGTTCTTC; CDR3aa: CASSTTGTSGRGNEQFF
abundance: -; d_gene: -; v_gene: TRBV5-4; j_gene: TRBJ2-3; CDR3nt: TGTGCTACCTTGGGGGCAGGAGATACGCAGTATTTT; CDR3aa: CATLGAGDTQYF
abundance: -; d_gene: TRBD1; v_gene: TRBV6-1; j_gene: TRBJ1-5; CDR3nt: TGTGCCAGCTACTCGACAGGGGGCGGCAATCAGCCCCAGCATTTT; CDR3aa: CASYSTGGGNQPQHF
abundance: -; d_gene: TRBD1; v_gene: TRBV2; j_gene: TRBJ2-5; CDR3nt: TGTGCCAGCAGAGGGGTTGGACAGGGCCAAGAGACCCAGTACTTC; CDR3aa: CASRGVGQGQETQYF
abundance: -; d_gene: TRBD1; v_gene: TRBV28; j_gene: TRBJ2-6; CDR3nt: TGTGCCGTCAAACCGGGACAGTCTGGGGCCAACGTCCTGACTTTC; CDR3aa: CAVKPGQSGANVLTF
abundance: -; d_gene: -; v_gene: TRBV4-1; j_gene: TRBJ2-3; CDR3nt: TGCGCCAGCAGCCAAGATAGTGGGCTCCCCGGCCTATACAAGAGGGACACAGATACGCAGTATTTT; CDR3aa: CASSQDSGLPGLYKRDTDTQYF
abundance: -; d_gene: TRBD1; v_gene: TRBV6-5; j_gene: TRBJ2-2; CDR3nt: TGTGCCAGCCAAACCGACAGGGTGGCCGGGGAGCTGTTTTTT; CDR3aa: CASQTDRVAGELFF
abundance: few; d_gene: TRBD2; v_gene: TRBV29-1; j_gene: TRBJ2-5; CDR3nt: TGCAGCGTTGGAGGCTCGGGGGGAGTAGGATGGGAGACCCAGTACTTC; CDR3aa: CSVGGSGGVGWETQYF
abundance: -; d_gene: TRBD1; v_gene: TRBV27; j_gene: TRBJ1-2; CDR3nt: TGTGCCAGCAGGGGACAGTACTATGGCTACACCTTC; CDR3aa: CASRGQYYGYTF
abundance: once; d_gene: TRBD2; v_gene: TRBV7-3; j_gene: TRBJ2-1; CDR3nt: TGTGCCAGCAGTGCCAAGGGACTAGCGAGGGGGTATGAGCAGTTCTTC; CDR3aa: CASSAKGLARGYEQFF
abundance: few; d_gene: -; v_gene: TRBV23-1; j_gene: TRBJ2-5; CDR3nt: TGCGCCAGCAGTCAATCAGGAGACTGGGCAAAAGAGACCCAGTACTTC; CDR3aa: CASSQSGDWAKETQYF